A single sample is the source of the 7 T cell receptor beta chains below, sequenced in a study of T cell responses to AZD1222 COVID-19 vaccine. The data were produced by immunoSEQ multiplex PCR, yet TCRdb's version contains in-frame clones alone and is incomplete. The sample has 130,000 or so clones; 91% are singletons. The starting material was peripheral blood, obtained 28 days after the second AZD1222 dose. Source of these receptors: an adult who received the AZD1222 COVID-19 vaccine.

J is TRBJ1-5 and V is TRBV6-5, with 8 bases aligning to TRBD1. Trimming at V came to 6 bases and at J to 3 bases, leaving 4 bases not matched to a gene. This CDR3 has 14 residues. Germline V lookup: CDR1 MNHEY, CDR2 SVGAGI. This CDR3 is CASRVGQVNQPQHF. In nucleotides, the CDR3 is TGTGCCAGCAGAGTGGGACAGGTCAATCAGCCCCAGCATTTT.

The J gene is TRBJ1-4, the V gene TRBV25-1, with a tentative D call TRBD1 (6 bases). CDR3 length: 13 amino acids. The germline gives CDR1 MGHDK, CDR2 SYGVNS. The ends were cut back, 5 bases at V and 2 bases at J, with 6 bases in the middle. CDR3 protein: CASSRGTNEKLFF. DNA for the CDR3: TGTGCCAGCAGTAGGGGGACTAATGAAAAACTGTTTTTT.

The gene calls are TRBV3-1 (or the pseudogene TRBV3-2) and TRBJ2-5; D is unresolved. The germline gives CDR1 LGHDT, CDR2 YNNKEL (reference sequence). The CDR3 is 13 residues long. V was clipped by 4 bases and J by 5 bases, with 11 bases between them. The CDR3 region is CASSLSWPETQYF. In DNA, the CDR3 is TGTGCCAGCAGCCTTTCGTGGCCGGAGACCCAGTACTTC.

The CDR3 DNA follows: TGTGCCAGCAGTGACTCGAAACAGGGGGCTCCACTTATGAACACTGAAGCTTTCTTT. As protein: CASSDSKQGAPLMNTEAFF. This chain uses TRBV6-4 with TRBJ1-1; 9 nucleotides agree with TRBD1. Germline CDR1 reads MRHNA; CDR2 reads SNTAGT. This CDR3 has 19 amino acids. The J segment lost 0 bases and the V segment lost 0 bases, leaving 11 bases of the junction unmatched.

This chain joins TRBV6-5 and TRBJ1-1; 7 bases are a match to TRBD1. Germline assignment: CDR1 MNHEY and CDR2 SVGAGI. This CDR3 has 13 amino acids. Trimming took 5 bases from V and 6 from J; bases not matched to a gene: 6. The CDR3 region has the DNA TGTGCCAGCAGTACCGACAGGGAGGCTGAAGCTTTCTTT. Translated, it gives CASSTDREAEAFF.

The rearrangement links TRBV7-3 to TRBJ2-6; 9 bases align to TRBD2. Per germline, CDR1 SGHTA and CDR2 FQGTGA. With V trimmed by 8 bases and J by 0 bases, 8 bases remained unmatched. The CDR3 is 17 residues long. CDR3 sequence (DNA): TGTGCCAGCGGAGAGGGACTAGCTTTCTCTGGGGCCAACGTCCTGACTTTC. It specifies CASGEGLAFSGANVLTF.

The chain joins TRBV15 to TRBJ2-3; 10 positions match TRBD2. This CDR3 region has 17 residues. V dropped 3 bases and J dropped 2; count of bases not matched to a gene: 8. The germline V gene has CDR1 LNHNV and CDR2 YYDKDF (reference sequence). The DNA of the CDR3 is TGTGCCACCAGCAGCGAGCTTGGACTAGCGGCCACAGATACGCAGTATTTT. This sequence encodes CATSSELGLAATDTQYF.